A selection of T cell receptor beta chains follows, all from one sample in a study of OX40 agonist ivuxolimab in advanced cancers. The assay was immunoSEQ multiplex PCR, and TCRdb's table has in-frame clones only and misses some. The table shows some 100,000 clones, with more than 85% occurring only once. The material sequenced was CD4+ or CD8+ T cells sorted from blood, taken in a trial of the OX40 agonist ivuxolimab. Receptors originate from an adult with an advanced solid tumor such as melanoma, head and neck, liver or kidney cancer. Both conserved end residues are part of each CDR3. The D gene is left open where the match is weak. Only some rows state a clone size, as once, few, many or a class for expanded clones.

v_call	d_call	clone_size	j_call	cdr3_nt	cdr3_aa
TRBV19	TRBD1	.	TRBJ1-5	TGTGCCAGTAGTAATAACAGGGGGCTTCAGCCCCAGCATTTT	CASSNNRGLQPQHF
TRBV11-2	TRBD2	.	TRBJ2-4	TGTGCCAGCAGCTTAGCTCTTGGCGGGAGGGACATTCAGTACTTC	CASSLALGGRDIQYF
TRBV19	.	.	TRBJ1-5	TGTGCCAGCAGTGGGGCAGGGGGCAATCAGCCCCAGCATTTT	CASSGAGGNQPQHF
TRBV7-8	.	.	TRBJ1-1	TGTGCCAGCAGCCAAAGGGACAACAAGAACACTGAAGCTTTCTTT	CASSQRDNKNTEAFF
TRBV18	TRBD2	.	TRBJ2-2	TGTGCCAGCTCACCCCTCATTAAGACTAGCGGGATATCGGCGCGAAACACCGGGGAGCTGTTTTTT	CASSPLIKTSGISARNTGELFF
TRBV15	TRBD1	.	TRBJ2-4	TGTGCCACCAGCAGACTCCGGGACAGCGGAAACATTCAGTACTTC	CATSRLRDSGNIQYF
TRBV7-9	.	once	TRBJ1-3	TGTGCCAGCGACACCGGACAGTATGGAAACACCATATATTTT	CASDTGQYGNTIYF
TRBV7-2	.	.	TRBJ1-2	TGTGCCAGCAGCTTAGACGGAGGGGGAGTGGACTATGGCTACACCTTC	CASSLDGGGVDYGYTF
TRBV7-2	TRBD2	.	TRBJ2-7	TGTGCCAGCAGCTTAGAACGGGGGGTGCGGTACTTC	CASSLERGVRYF
TRBV6-5	.	once	TRBJ1-3	TGTGCCAGCAGTTACTCAACTGGGGGAAACACCATATATTTT	CASSYSTGGNTIYF
TRBV6-5	.	.	TRBJ2-1	TGTGCCAGCAGTTACCTGACTGGTGGGCCCGGGGTTGAGCAGTTCTTC	CASSYLTGGPGVEQFF
TRBV5-4	.	.	TRBJ2-3	TGTGCCAGCAGCTTTCGGGCAGATACGCAGTATTTT	CASSFRADTQYF
TRBV7-2	.	.	TRBJ2-6	TGTGCCAGCAGCTCCCCCCGGGAGGCCAACGTCCTGACTTTC	CASSSPREANVLTF
TRBV28	TRBD2	.	TRBJ2-1	TGTGCCAGCAGTTTCGGTCTAGCGGGTTACAATGAGCAGTTCTTC	CASSFGLAGYNEQFF
TRBV4-3	TRBD1	.	TRBJ1-1	TGCGCCAGCAGCCAGGAAACAGGGGGCTACACTGAAGCTTTCTTT	CASSQETGGYTEAFF
TRBV10-3	TRBD1	.	TRBJ2-7	TGTGCCATCAGTGAGGGGACAGTAGGGGTAAGGGAGCAGTACTTC	CAISEGTVGVREQYF
TRBV19	.	few	TRBJ1-1	TGTGCCAGTAGTCATTCGTGGAGAGTAATGAACACTGAAGCTTTCTTT	CASSHSWRVMNTEAFF
TRBV7-2	.	.	TRBJ2-5	TGTGCCAGCAGCTTAGGGGGGAGGGGGCGCGATCGAGAGACCCAGTACTTC	CASSLGGRGRDRETQYF
TRBV5-4	TRBD1	.	TRBJ2-4	TGTGCCAGCAGCGTAACAGGGGCGAGAAACATTCAGTACTTC	CASSVTGARNIQYF
TRBV7-8	.	once	TRBJ2-1	TGTGCCAGCAGCCCCCGAGGATGGAGCTCCTACAATGAGCAGTTCTTC	CASSPRGWSSYNEQFF
TRBV18	.	.	TRBJ1-2	TGTGCCAGCTCACCAGGGATAATTATCAACTATGGCTACACCTTC	CASSPGIIINYGYTF
TRBV6-5	.	.	TRBJ2-2	TGTGCCAGCAGACACCGGGGCCTTAAGGGCGGGGAGCTGTTTTTT	CASRHRGLKGGELFF